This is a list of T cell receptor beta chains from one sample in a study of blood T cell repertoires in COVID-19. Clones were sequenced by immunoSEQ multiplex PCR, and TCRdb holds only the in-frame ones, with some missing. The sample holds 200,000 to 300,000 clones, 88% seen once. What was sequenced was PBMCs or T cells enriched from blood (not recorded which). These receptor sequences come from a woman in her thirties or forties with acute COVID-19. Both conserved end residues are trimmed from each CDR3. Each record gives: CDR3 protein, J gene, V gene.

CDR3 protein: ASSERDRGYQETQY; J gene: TRBJ2-5; V gene: TRBV6-1
CDR3 protein: ASSFAGVDNEQF; J gene: TRBJ2-1; V gene: TRBV18
CDR3 protein: ASSSTQGRGPEAF; J gene: TRBJ1-1; V gene: TRBV28
CDR3 protein: ASSQGLSWNNEQF; J gene: TRBJ2-1; V gene: TRBV4-1
CDR3 protein: ASSLASSGRRRNGGELF; J gene: TRBJ2-2; V gene: TRBV7-9
CDR3 protein: ASSSRVRTEAF; J gene: TRBJ1-1; V gene: TRBV7-9
CDR3 protein: ASTPLDRSNYGYT; J gene: TRBJ1-2; V gene: TRBV2
CDR3 protein: ASNSPEDSYNEQF; J gene: TRBJ2-1; V gene: TRBV5-1
CDR3 protein: ASSFLLAGADNEQF; J gene: TRBJ2-1; V gene: TRBV7-9
CDR3 protein: ASSSSGSYVDNSPLH; J gene: TRBJ1-6; V gene: TRBV28
CDR3 protein: ASSPRPYAATNEKLF; J gene: TRBJ1-4; V gene: TRBV3-1/TRBV3-2
CDR3 protein: ASSFLEQETQY; J gene: TRBJ2-5; V gene: TRBV5-1
CDR3 protein: ATSGTADQPQH; J gene: TRBJ1-5; V gene: TRBV24-1
CDR3 protein: ANRQRTNYGYT; J gene: TRBJ1-2; V gene: TRBV2
CDR3 protein: ASLSDGDTQY; J gene: TRBJ2-3; V gene: TRBV19
CDR3 protein: ASSPSSLAGGLQETQY; J gene: TRBJ2-5; V gene: TRBV18
CDR3 protein: ASSLGLNTEAF; J gene: TRBJ1-1; V gene: TRBV5-8
CDR3 protein: AVGDRIQETQY; J gene: TRBJ2-5; V gene: TRBV11-3
CDR3 protein: ASSPYTDTQY; J gene: TRBJ2-3; V gene: TRBV18
CDR3 protein: SVEYGDSGNTIY; J gene: TRBJ1-3; V gene: TRBV29-1
CDR3 protein: ASSTQGQGYNEQF; J gene: TRBJ2-1; V gene: TRBV19
CDR3 protein: ASSLQGSEKLF; J gene: TRBJ1-4; V gene: TRBV27
CDR3 protein: ATATGGDYSNEQF; J gene: TRBJ2-1; V gene: TRBV25-1
CDR3 protein: ASGGVGNEQF; J gene: TRBJ2-1; V gene: TRBV6-5
CDR3 protein: ASGLGAGTAGTDTQY; J gene: TRBJ2-3; V gene: TRBV12-5